This T cell receptor beta chain was identified in a study of blood T cell repertoires in COVID-19. Background on the study: Whether acute or convalescent, the COVID-19 samples came from the United States, Italy and Spain.

This clone was seen a handful of times. The identical CDR3 is also encoded by other nucleotide sequences in the sample. Measured with immunoSEQ multiplex PCR; TCRdb has only the in-frame clones, and not every one. The sample shows 85,000 to 110,000 clones, approximately 89% of them seen only once. CDR1 is ENHRY and CDR2 is SYGVKD in the germline V gene. Trimming took 6 bases from V and 4 from J, leaving 10 bases between them. The CDR3 is 13 amino acids. The specimen sequenced was peripheral blood. This chain links TRBV10-3 with TRBJ1-5, with D maybe TRBD1 (6 bases). The TCR was taken from a woman aged 80 or over in a cohort sampled during active COVID-19. The CDR3 sequence: CAISLQGNQPQHF. The CDR3 nucleotides are TGTGCCATCAGCCTACAGGGAAATCAGCCCCAGCATTTT.